This T cell receptor beta chain comes out of a study of OX40 agonist ivuxolimab in advanced cancers. Findings and limits, study-wide: On average, CD8+ T cells had more expanded clones than CD4+.

CDR3 length: 13 amino acids. Germline CDR1 and CDR2: MGHRA and YSYEKL. V lost 4 bases to trimming and J lost 1 base, with 8 bases between them. Remarks on this clone: As yet, its antigen is unknown.

The protocol was immunoSEQ multiplex PCR, while the TCRdb copy is restricted to in-frame clones and leaves out a portion. The profile shows around 58,000 clones, around 87% of them singletons. This sequence originates from an adult with an advanced solid tumor such as melanoma, head and neck, liver or kidney cancer. V usage is TRBV4-1 and J usage is TRBJ2-7; D gene ambiguous. The material was CD4+ or CD8+ T cells sorted from blood, obtained in a trial of the OX40 agonist ivuxolimab. The CDR3 nucleotides are TGCGCCAGCAGCCGCCCTGGTTCCTACGAGCAGTACTTC. It translates to CASSRPGSYEQYF.